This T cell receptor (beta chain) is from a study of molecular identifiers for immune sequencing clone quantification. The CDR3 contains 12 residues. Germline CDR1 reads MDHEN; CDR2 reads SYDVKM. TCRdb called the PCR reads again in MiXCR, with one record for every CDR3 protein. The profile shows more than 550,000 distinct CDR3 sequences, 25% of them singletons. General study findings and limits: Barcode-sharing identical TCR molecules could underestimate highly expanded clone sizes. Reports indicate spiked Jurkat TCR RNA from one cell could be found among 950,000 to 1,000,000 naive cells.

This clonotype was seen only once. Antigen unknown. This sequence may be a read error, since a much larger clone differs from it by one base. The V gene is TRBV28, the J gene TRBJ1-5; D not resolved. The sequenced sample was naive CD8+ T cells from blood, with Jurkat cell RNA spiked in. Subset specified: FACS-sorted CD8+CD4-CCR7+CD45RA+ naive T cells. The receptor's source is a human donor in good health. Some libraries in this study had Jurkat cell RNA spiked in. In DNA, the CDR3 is TGTGCCAGCAGCATGGGCAATCAGCCCCAGCGTTTT. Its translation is CASSMGNQPQRF.